These 18 T cell receptor delta chains were sequenced from one sample in a study of gamma-delta chains in newborns, infants, children. TCRdb re-processed the reads using CATT. The data contain under 5,000 delta-chain clones, 35% to 45% of them singletons. The material sequenced was blood. The receptors shown here come from a child who received the measles vaccine.

This clone appeared a few times. The chain's CDR3 is CALGEGPSYEYWGSIDKLIF. CDR3 sequence (DNA): TGTGCTCTTGGGGAGGGGCCTTCCTACGAGTACTGGGGGAGTATCGATAAACTCATCTTT. The gene calls are TRDV1 and TRDJ1; either TRDD2 or TRDD3 may fit D (9 bases each). The CDR3 is 20 residues long. Per the germline V gene, CDR1 is TSWWSYY and CDR2 is QGS. With 3 bases removed from V and 4 bases from J, the gap between germline ends came to 30 bases.

Details on this clone: In the same sample, other DNA sequences code for this CDR3. The chain has TRDV1 and TRDJ2, with TRDD3 matching 8 bases. The V segment lost 2 bases and the J segment 0 bases; nucleotides outside the gene matches: 32. The CDR3 sequence is 26 residues long. The germline CDR1 and CDR2 sequences are TSWWSYY and QGS. The CDR3 spells CALGEASLFFSPYWGSPEALTAQLFF. For the CDR3, the DNA is TGTGCTCTTGGGGAAGCCTCACTTTTCTTCTCCCCGTACTGGGGGTCCCCCGAAGCTTTGACAGCACAACTCTTCTTT.

The V gene is TRDV3, the J gene TRDJ1, with 12 nucleotides matching TRDD3. Germline lookup yields CDR1 TVYSNPD and CDR2 GDNSRS (reference sequence). The CDR3 totals 17 residues. Unmatched junction bases numbered 11, after V lost 0 bases and J lost 3 bases. CDR3 DNA: TGTGCCTTTAGAGGGGGGTACTGGGGGATACATCCCGATAAACTCATCTTT. Its translation: CAFRGGYWGIHPDKLIF.

Sample share makes this clone medium-sized. The chain combines TRDV2 with TRDJ1; 13 positions match TRDD3. The trim removed 3 bases at V and 0 bases at J, leaving 12 bases unmatched. Germline values: CDR1 GEAIGNYY, CDR2 EKD. The CDR3 is 19 amino acids. The chain's CDR3 is CACDALTGGYAGYTDKLIF. CDR3 DNA: TGTGCCTGTGACGCGCTTACTGGGGGATACGCAGGATACACCGATAAACTCATCTTT.

This clone has only a few counts. The chain uses TRDV1 and TRDJ1; tentative D call: TRDD3 (6 bases). The V gene's germline CDR1 is TSWWSYY and CDR2 QGS. Trimming took off 5 bases at V and 5 bases at J, with 18 bases between the two ends. This CDR3 comprises 15 residues. CDR3 coding DNA: TGTGCTCTTGGGAACAGGGGATCGCTTTCGGATAAACTCATCTTT. Encoded protein: CALGNRGSLSDKLIF.

This clone has just a few counts. This chain connects TRDV1 to TRDJ1; 10 nucleotides align to TRDD3. Trimming at V came to 4 bases and at J to 4 bases, leaving 21 bases not matched to a gene. Germline loops: CDR1 TSWWSYY, CDR2 QGS. The CDR3 is 20 amino acids. The CDR3 DNA reads TGTGCTCTTGGGGCACGCTACCTACGGGGTGGGGGATACACTGTCGATAAACTCATCTTT. Protein sequence: CALGARYLRGGGYTVDKLIF.

The rearrangement links TRDV1 to TRDJ1; TRDD3 matches 8 bases. V lost 4 bases and J lost 1; bases outside the gene matches: 14. The CDR3 consists of 18 residues. CDR1 and CDR2 (germline): TSWWSYY, QGS. The CDR3 sequence: CALGARVFRGDSTDKLIF. Here the CDR3 DNA reads TGTGCTCTTGGGGCCAGGGTTTTCAGGGGGGATAGCACCGATAAACTCATCTTT.

The genes are TRDV1 and TRDJ1, with a possible D match to TRDD3 (5 bases). Trimming left V 1 base short and J 0 bases short, with 15 bases between. CDR3 length equals 17 residues. Germline loops: CDR1 TSWWSYY, CDR2 QGS. In DNA, the CDR3 is TGTGCTCTTGGGGAACCCCGTGGGGCTGAGTACACCGATAAACTCATCTTT. This sequence encodes CALGEPRGAEYTDKLIF.

The chain has TRDV1 and TRDJ1, with D possibly TRDD2 on 6 matching bases. Trimming shortened V by 0 bases and J by 0 bases, and 29 bases separated the two germline ends. The CDR3 totals 22 residues. The germline gives CDR1 TSWWSYY, CDR2 QGS. Written as DNA, the CDR3 is TGTGCTCTTGGGGAACTGCCAATTGCCTCCTACGAGGGGTGGTGGTACACCGATAAACTCATCTTT. This sequence encodes CALGELPIASYEGWWYTDKLIF.

The V and J genes are TRAV29/DV5 and TRDJ1, with D perhaps given as TRDD2 or TRDD3 (6 bases each). Germline CDR1 and CDR2: NSMFDY and ISSIKDK. This CDR3 contains 20 residues. Between the trimmed V and J ends, which lost 0 bases and 0 bases, there was a span of 27 bases. The CDR3: CAASEAPTWGPRGYTDKLIF. The CDR3, as DNA: TGTGCAGCAAGCGAAGCTCCTACTTGGGGGCCACGTGGGTACACCGATAAACTCATCTTT.

This clone turned up a few times. The chain combines TRDV2 with TRDJ1; D is undetermined. The V gene lost 3 bases and the J gene lost 2 bases, with 12 bases spanning the gap. CDR3 size: 14 residues. Germline V gene lookup returns CDR1 GEAIGNYY and CDR2 EKD. For the CDR3, the DNA is TGTGCCTGTGACCCTGTCCCGTTAACCGATAAACTCATCTTT. Protein: CACDPVPLTDKLIF.

Note on this clone: Relative to the germline gene, one junction end is altered; a read error may explain this. The chain employs TRDV1 and TRDJ1; 9 bases line up with TRDD3. CDR3 length: 22 amino acids. The germline V gene has CDR1 TSWWSYY and CDR2 QGS. CDR3: CALEELGLPIVLGDLYTDKLIF. The CDR3 nucleotides read TGTGCTCTTGAGGAACTAGGTCTTCCCATAGTACTGGGGGACCTGTACACCGATAAACTCATCTTT.

In the case of this clone: This could be a read error, since a much larger clone is one nucleotide away. The chain recombines TRDV1 with TRDJ1; 9 nucleotides line up with TRDD3. With V trimmed by 8 bases and J by 1 base, 26 bases remained unmatched. Germline V gene data show CDR1 as TSWWSYY and CDR2 as QGS. This CDR3 region has 21 residues. The CDR3 DNA follows: TGTGCTCTTAGGTTTCCGCCTTCCCGTCGGATGGGGGATAGGGGCACCGATAAACTCATCTTT. Translation: CALRFPPSRRMGDRGTDKLIF.

This clone was counted between two and nine times. The sample has other DNA sequences that encode this CDR3 too. The chain joins TRDV2 to TRDJ3; 13 bases are a match to TRDD3. The V segment lost 2 bases and the J segment 5 bases; nucleotides outside the gene matches: 5. Germline CDR1 GEAIGNYY, CDR2 EKD. This CDR3 region has 18 residues. The CDR3 nucleotides are TGTGCCTGTGACATACTGGGGGATACGCGTAGGGACACCCGACAGATGTTTTTC. This gives the protein CACDILGDTRRDTRQMFF.

Turning to this clone: The DNA is left out, because the CDR3 cannot be placed on it with certainty; the CDR3 is given as TCRdb lists it. The same CDR3 is also encoded by other DNA sequences in this sample. The chain couples TRDV1 to TRDJ1; the table calls TRDD3, which could not be checked here. The CDR3 contains 21 residues when both ends are counted. Germline lookup yields CDR1 TSWWSYY and CDR2 QGS. The CDR3 loop reads CALGEFTFGLFPSYHTDKLIF.

This clone appeared once. A much larger clone sits a single nucleotide away, making a read error possible. The CDR3 protein is CACDGTVNKLIF. CDR3 sequence (DNA): TGTGCCTGTGACGGGACGGTTAATAAACTCATCTTT. V gene TRDV2 combines with J gene TRDJ1; D remains unclear. This CDR3 is 12 amino acids long. V dropped 3 bases and J dropped 6 bases, with 10 bases sitting between them. The germline gives CDR1 GEAIGNYY, CDR2 EKD.

The chain uses TRDV1 and TRDJ1, with 13 bases matching TRDD3. The CDR3 covers 25 residues. The V segment lost 6 bases and the J segment 0 bases; nucleotides outside the gene matches: 31. Germline CDR1 TSWWSYY, CDR2 QGS. Here the CDR3 reads CALGPPSGSFPIRTGGYAYTDKLIF. The CDR3 region has the DNA TGTGCTCTTGGCCCCCCCTCCGGGTCCTTTCCTATTCGTACTGGGGGATACGCGTACACCGATAAACTCATCTTT.

A word on this clone: One junction end does not reproduce the germline sequence, and a read error may be involved. The chain couples TRDV3 to TRDJ1, with 8 bases fitting TRDD3. CDR1 and CDR2 from the germline V gene are TVYSNPD and GDNSRS (reference sequence). There are 14 residues in the CDR3. The CDR3 region is CAFSLYWGTDKLIF. The CDR3 DNA sequence: TGCGCCTTTAGCCTATACTGGGGGACCGATAAACTCATCTTT.